Each of the 8 T cell receptor beta chains below was sequenced from the same sample in a study of response to subunit inactivated influenza vaccine. TCRdb reprocessed the RT-PCR reads via MiXCR and lists one record per CDR3 protein. The top ten clones hold under 14% of a sample with roughly 700,000 distinct CDR3 sequences, around 14% of them seen once. Sequencing used PBMCs from blood, obtained 11 to 12 days after vaccination. The receptors stem from a man aged 50 or older who received an inactivated influenza vaccine.

The chain has TRBV7-9 and TRBJ2-3, with D maybe TRBD2 (5 bases). Trimming cost V 5 bases and J 3 bases, with 12 bases left between them. Germline-derived CDR1 and CDR2 are SEHNR and FQNEAQ (reference sequence). The CDR3 covers 14 residues. The CDR3 region is CASSPGLQTDTQYF. Written as DNA, the CDR3 is TGTGCCAGCAGCCCAGGACTGCAAACAGATACGCAGTATTTT.

The V and J genes are TRBV5-1 and TRBJ2-7, with TRBD1 identical over 7 bases. This CDR3 comprises 14 residues. Germline V lookup: CDR1 SGHRS, CDR2 YFSETQ. V was pared by 4 bases and J by 3 bases, with 7 bases of the junction left unmatched. In DNA, the CDR3 is TGCGCCAGCAGCCACGACAGGGATCGCTACGAGCAGTACTTC. It encodes CASSHDRDRYEQYF.

This clonotype was seen more than once but under ten times. The rearrangement uses TRBV16 and TRBJ1-5; 8 bases line up with TRBD1. Looked up from germline, CDR1 is KGHSY and CDR2 is FQNENV. The CDR3 is 15 residues long. The J segment lost 1 base and the V segment lost 4 bases, leaving 3 bases of the junction unmatched. The CDR3 DNA reads TGTGCCAGCAGCCCGACAGGGGTCAGCAATCAGCCCCAGCATTTT. As protein: CASSPTGVSNQPQHF. The full variable domain, in which reference TRBV16 and TRBJ1-5 provide the parts outside the CDR3, is GEEVAQTPKHLVRGEGQKAKLYCAPIKGHSYVFWYQQVLKNEFKFLISFQNENVFDETGMPKERFSAKCLPNSPCSLEIQATKLEDSAVYFCASSPTGVSNQPQHFGDGTRLSIL.

This clonotype was counted between two and nine times. The rearrangement uses TRBV12-3 or TRBV12-4 and TRBJ1-1, with D unclear. The V and J ends lost 4 bases and 6 bases respectively, with 12 bases between them. The CDR3 extends over 13 amino acids. This chain's CDR3 is CASSSPTFPEAFF. CDR3 in DNA: TGTGCCAGCAGTTCCCCCACCTTTCCTGAAGCTTTCTTT.

This clonotype has only a few counts. This chain joins TRBV7-9 and TRBJ2-2; D gene unclear. The V and J ends lost 2 bases and 6 bases respectively, with 7 bases between them. This CDR3 is built from 13 residues. Germline assignment: CDR1 SEHNR and CDR2 FQNEAQ (reference sequence). Here the CDR3 DNA reads TGTGCCAGCAGCTTAACGATGGCCGGGGAGCTGTTTTTT. Translation: CASSLTMAGELFF.

This clonotype was seen only a few times. The chain joins TRBV20-1 to TRBJ2-7; D perhaps matches TRBD1 (6 bases). Germline loops: CDR1 DFQATT, CDR2 SNEGSKA (reference sequence). The CDR3 consists of 11 residues. V was clipped by 3 bases and J by 6 bases, with 9 bases between them. CDR3 amino acids: CSARGTTEQYF. The DNA for the CDR3 is TGCAGTGCTAGGGGGACAACCGAGCAGTACTTC.

This clonotype was detected many times. The CDR3 here is CATSHPGTDTQYF. As DNA, the CDR3 is TGTGCCACCTCACACCCGGGGACAGATACGCAGTATTTT. This chain uses TRBV24-1 with TRBJ2-3, with D perhaps matching TRBD2 (5 bases). Trimming cost V 9 bases and J 3 bases, with 12 bases left between them. The CDR3 sequence is 13 residues long. Germline V gene sequence: CDR1 KGHDR, CDR2 SFDVKD.

This clonotype was seen only a few times. This chain's CDR3 is CASSFDAGNTEAFF. DNA of the CDR3: TGTGCCAGCAGTTTCGACGCAGGGAACACTGAAGCTTTCTTT. The V call is TRBV12-3 or TRBV12-4, the J call TRBJ1-1, with D hard to call. The CDR3 loop spans 14 amino acids. V lost 3 bases to trimming and J lost 1 base, with 9 bases between them.